A selection of T cell receptor beta chains follows, all from one sample in a study of preoperative IRX-2 immunotherapy in early breast cancer. Assay used: immunoSEQ multiplex PCR; TCRdb lists only in-frame clones, some missing. Of about 37,000 clones in the sample, 82% are singletons; the top ten hold about 1.5%. Sequenced here: lymph node tissue, sampled after IRX-2 immunotherapy. The receptors here all came from a human donor with breast cancer. CDR3s include the opening cysteine and the closing phenylalanine or tryptophan. A D gene is named only where the DNA matches it firmly. The listing skips clone size in some rows; elsewhere it reads once, few, many or a size class.

abundance	d_gene	j_gene	v_gene	len	CDR3aa	CDR3nt
.	.	TRBJ1-3	TRBV19	16	CASSMAQEYSGNTIYF	TGTGCCAGTAGTATGGCACAGGAGTACTCTGGAAACACCATATATTTT
once	TRBD1	TRBJ2-3	TRBV7-4	15	CASSRDSQRADTQYF	TGTGCCAGCAGCCGGGACAGCCAAAGAGCAGATACGCAGTATTTT
few	.	TRBJ1-2	TRBV1	15	CASSQDGPGRDGYTF	TGCGCCAGCAGCCAAGATGGTCCCGGGCGGGATGGCTACACCTTC
once	TRBD1	TRBJ1-5	TRBV11-3	14	CASSRDSSNQPQHF	TGTGCCAGCAGCCGGGACAGCTCAAATCAGCCCCAGCATTTT
.	TRBD2	TRBJ2-2	TRBV5-1	16	CASSLAGGPTTGELFF	TGCGCCAGCAGCTTAGCGGGGGGGCCTACCACCGGGGAGCTGTTTTTT
.	.	TRBJ1-2	TRBV6-8	13	CASSQGRSYGYTF	TGTGCCAGCAGCCAGGGACGGAGCTATGGCTACACCTTC
.	.	TRBJ2-3	TRBV11-3	15	CASSPGGGVSDTQYF	TGTGCCAGCAGCCCCGGAGGGGGGGTATCAGATACGCAGTATTTT
.	TRBD1	TRBJ2-7	TRBV6-8	16	CVTTSGRDRTRYEQYF	TGTGTCACAACCTCCGGTCGGGACAGGACTCGCTACGAGCAGTACTTC
.	TRBD2	TRBJ2-3	TRBV11-3	17	CASSARLAGGLTDTQYF	TGTGCCAGCAGCGCTCGACTAGCGGGGGGGCTAACAGATACGCAGTATTTT
.	.	TRBJ1-1	TRBV11-3	16	CASSPFGTERGTEAFF	TGTGCCAGCAGCCCTTTCGGGACGGAGAGAGGCACTGAAGCTTTCTTT
.	.	TRBJ2-3	TRBV18	15	CASSSGGSYTDTQYF	TGTGCCAGCTCTTCCGGTGGTAGTTACACAGATACGCAGTATTTT
.	TRBD1	TRBJ2-2	TRBV10-1	14	CASRRTGERGELFF	TGCGCCAGCAGACGGACAGGGGAGAGAGGGGAGCTGTTTTTT
.	.	TRBJ1-2	TRBV6-8	14	CASSYGASHYGYTF	TGTGCCAGCAGTTACGGGGCGAGCCACTATGGCTACACCTTC
.	.	TRBJ2-1	TRBV28	13	CASRGTQDNEQFF	TGTGCCAGCCGGGGGACCCAGGACAATGAGCAGTTCTTC
.	.	TRBJ1-2	TRBV28	14	CASSLSTSNYGYTF	TGTGCCAGCAGTTTATCAACATCCAACTATGGCTACACCTTC
.	.	TRBJ1-4	TRBV11-3	15	CASSLSGRDNEKLFF	TGTGCCAGCAGCTTAAGTGGGCGAGATAATGAAAAACTGTTTTTT
.	.	TRBJ1-2	TRBV30	12	CASPGQYYGYTF	TGTGCCAGTCCCGGACAGTACTATGGCTACACCTTC
.	TRBD1	TRBJ1-2	TRBV28	18	CASSLRGRGRRLGYGYTF	TGTGCCAGCAGTTTAAGGGGCAGGGGGCGTCGTTTGGGTTATGGCTACACCTTC
.	.	TRBJ1-2	TRBV10-1	14	CASSESGRNSGYTF	TGCGCCAGCAGTGAGTCGGGAAGAAACTCCGGCTACACCTTC
.	.	TRBJ2-1	TRBV1	18	CASSQDPPDLNPANEQFF	TGCGCCAGCAGCCAAGATCCCCCCGATTTAAACCCGGCCAATGAGCAGTTCTTC
.	.	TRBJ1-4	TRBV18	16	CASSLTRGSTNEKLFF	TGTGCCAGCTCACTTACCCGGGGCTCAACTAATGAAAAACTGTTTTTT
.	TRBD1	TRBJ1-2	TRBV11-3	14	CASTGQGANYGYTF	TGTGCCAGCACTGGACAGGGGGCGAACTATGGCTACACCTTC
.	.	TRBJ1-1	TRBV6-7	13	CASIRTGRTEAFF	TGTGCCAGCATTCGTACAGGTCGCACTGAAGCTTTCTTT
few	.	TRBJ1-5	TRBV7-6	14	CASSLAGINQPQHF	TGTGCCAGCAGCTTAGCAGGTATCAATCAGCCCCAGCATTTT
.	.	TRBJ1-3	TRBV6-8	13	CASSSSAWDTIYF	TGTGCCAGCAGTTCTTCCGCGTGGGACACCATATATTTT
few	.	TRBJ2-7	TRBV6-8	13	CATRGTEPYEQYF	TGTGCCACACGGGGGACAGAACCCTACGAGCAGTACTTC
.	TRBD1	TRBJ1-4	TRBV5-1	15	CASSGTGVTNEKLFF	TGCGCCAGCAGCGGGACAGGGGTAACTAATGAAAAACTGTTTTTT
.	.	TRBJ1-1	TRBV15	16	CATSRDPAWGSAEAFF	TGTGCCACCAGCAGAGACCCTGCGTGGGGGTCAGCTGAAGCTTTCTTT
.	.	TRBJ2-1	TRBV18	16	CASSPLGTGPRNEQFF	TGTGCCAGCTCACCTCTTGGAACAGGGCCGCGCAATGAGCAGTTCTTC
.	.	TRBJ1-5	TRBV5-1	14	CASSSQGNNQPQHF	TGCGCCAGCAGCTCACAGGGTAACAATCAGCCCCAGCATTTT
.	.	TRBJ1-6	TRBV19	16	CASSIGRAGSNSPLHF	TGTGCCAGTAGTATAGGTAGGGCAGGATCAAATTCACCCCTCCACTTT
.	.	TRBJ1-1	TRBV18	13	CASTTPRRTEAFF	TGTGCCAGCACCACCCCAAGGAGAACTGAAGCTTTCTTT